This T cell receptor (beta chain) stems from a study of a mutant IDH1 vaccine in newly diagnosed glioma. Described time point: week 23, last vaccination. Vaccination used 300 ug of mutant IDH1 20-mer peptide per dose, with topical imiquimod. The data were produced by immunoSEQ multiplex PCR, yet TCRdb's version contains in-frame clones alone and is incomplete. In the table there are approximately 39,000 clones, about four fifths of which are singletons. On this clone: Its antigen is as yet unknown.

V was cut by 0 bases and J by 0 bases, with 0 bases left in between. This CDR3 comprises 13 residues. Germline assignment: CDR1 SGHRS and CDR2 YFSETQ. This chain uses TRBV5-1 with TRBJ2-2; D gene unclear. The starting material was PBMCs, obtained from a glioma patient whose treatment included an IDH1 peptide vaccine. This receptor was identified in a man between 40 and 49 years old with glioma. The CDR3 nucleotides are TGCGCCAGCAGCTTGGCGAACACCGGGGAGCTGTTTTTT. Its translation: CASSLANTGELFF.